This T cell receptor (beta chain) was identified during a study of shared clonotypes between healthy human individuals. In the study overall: Researchers assigned three CD4 naive, three CD4 memory, two CD8 naive and one CD8 memory plate to each donor.

Healthy HIV-negative adults with no recent acute infections or vaccinations were recruited as donors. Study-wide results and limits: The authors sampled blood alone, and tissue repertoires likely differ.

The germline CDR1 and CDR2 sequences are MDHEN and SYDVKM. This CDR3 comprises 14 residues. The trim removed 5 bases at V and 5 bases at J, leaving 8 bases unmatched. Turning to this clone: Its antigen is unknown.

The data were produced by immunoSEQ multiplex PCR, yet TCRdb's version contains in-frame clones alone and is incomplete. There are roughly 1 million clones in the sample; 75% occur only once, and approximately 1.5% lies in the top ten. This receptor was identified in a man younger than 35 in good health. V gene TRBV28 combines with J gene TRBJ1-2; 7 nucleotides align to TRBD1. The source material was memory CD4+ T cells sorted from blood. Subset specified: CD45RA-negative fraction. The CDR3 loop reads CASSAGTATYGYTF. The DNA for the CDR3 is TGTGCCAGCAGTGCAGGGACAGCTACATATGGCTACACCTTC.